Below, one T cell receptor beta chain is given with its context. What it recognizes is unknown. The unsorted libraries were produced from 2 million PBMCs held at -80 C. V shed 8 bases, J shed 4 bases, and the junction held 10 bases outside the gene matches. The CDR3 is 16 residues long. Germline CDR1 and CDR2: WSHSY and SAAADI. This specimen belongs to a study of neurological immune-mediated disorders. Overall study findings and caveats: In multiple sclerosis patients, the repertoire cluster was unrelated to clinical or MRI findings.

Synthesis of cDNA was carried out by template-switch 5'RACE. The reaction used 10-nucleotide random UMIs. In every sequencing run, more than 170 million TCR-beta sequences were generated from 15-18 subjects. Via MiXCR, TCRdb re-called the 5' RACE reads, giving one row per CDR3 protein. The top ten clones hold 2.9% of a sample with about 87,000 distinct CDR3 sequences, under 4.5% of them seen once. The chain carries TRBV10-2 and TRBJ2-5, with 13 bases that match TRBD2. Sequencing was performed on PBMCs. The clonotype comes from a woman aged 50 to 60 with multiple sclerosis. The DNA for the CDR3 is TGCGCCAGCTGCGACCACGGGACTAGCGGGACAGAGACCCAGTACTTC. Encoded protein: CASCDHGTSGTETQYF.